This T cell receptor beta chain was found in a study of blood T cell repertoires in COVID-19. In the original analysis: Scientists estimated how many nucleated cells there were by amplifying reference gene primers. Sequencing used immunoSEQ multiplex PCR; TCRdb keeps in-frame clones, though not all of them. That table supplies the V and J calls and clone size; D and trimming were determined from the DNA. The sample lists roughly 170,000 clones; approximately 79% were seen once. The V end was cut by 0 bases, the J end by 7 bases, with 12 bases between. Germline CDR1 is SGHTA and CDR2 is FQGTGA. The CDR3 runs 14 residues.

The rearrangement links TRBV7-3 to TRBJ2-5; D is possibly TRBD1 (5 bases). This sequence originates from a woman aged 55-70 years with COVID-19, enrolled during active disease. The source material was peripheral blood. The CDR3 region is CASSLTAQDVTQYF. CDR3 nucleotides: TGTGCCAGCAGCTTAACGGCACAGGACGTGACCCAGTACTTC.